Below, 5 T cell receptor beta chains from the same sample are listed, as sequenced in a study of blood T cell repertoires in COVID-19. Data came from immunoSEQ multiplex PCR; TCRdb stores just in-frame clones and leaves some out. The table records under 200,000 clones, roughly 82% of them present only once. The specimen sequenced was PBMCs or T cells enriched from blood (not recorded which). The origin of the receptors is a woman in her fifties or sixties with acute COVID-19.

This chain joins TRBV5-1 and TRBJ2-7; possible D gene TRBD1, 6 bases. In germline, CDR1 is SGHRS, CDR2 YFSETQ. V was cut by 4 bases and J by 3 bases, with 14 bases left in between. The CDR3 spans 14 residues. CDR3 region: CASSNRDKDYEQYF. In DNA, the CDR3 is TGCGCCAGCAGCAACCGGGACAAAGACTACGAGCAGTACTTC.

This clone was picked up a small number of times. CDR3 in amino acids: CASSLSDRGLNQPQHF. The CDR3 nucleotides read TGTGCCAGCAGCTTATCGGACAGGGGGCTCAATCAGCCCCAGCATTTT. The chain carries TRBV7-9 and TRBJ1-5, with 11 bases lining up with TRBD1. Germline CDR1 reads SEHNR; CDR2 reads FQNEAQ (reference sequence). J lost 3 bases, V lost 2 bases, and 3 bases had no gene match. The CDR3 extends over 16 amino acids.

V is TRBV10-2 and J is TRBJ2-1; TRBD2 matches 11 bases. Per the germline V gene, CDR1 is WSHSY and CDR2 is SAAADI. With V trimmed by 6 bases and J by 0 bases, 4 bases remained unmatched. The CDR3 contains 16 residues. CDR3 region: CASRLAGGYSYNEQFF. The CDR3 DNA sequence: TGCGCCAGCAGGCTAGCGGGGGGTTACTCCTACAATGAGCAGTTCTTC.

The chain is built from TRBV4-3 and TRBJ2-5, with 8 positions matching TRBD2. Germline V gene data show CDR1 as LGHNA and CDR2 as YSLEER. The CDR3 has 16 amino acids. V shed 1 base, J shed 5 bases, and the junction held 9 bases outside the gene matches. The CDR3 loop is CASSQGAGTSGETQYF. The CDR3 DNA sequence: TGCGCCAGCAGCCAAGGGGCCGGGACTAGTGGTGAGACCCAGTACTTC.

The CDR3 DNA reads as TGTGCCAGCAGCTTAGTCACAGGGACCCTTAACTATGGCTACACCTTC. This translates into CASSLVTGTLNYGYTF. The rearrangement uses TRBV7-2 and TRBJ1-2, with D perhaps matching TRBD1 (6 bases). Germline V gives CDR1 SGHTA, CDR2 FQGNSA. The germline V and J ends were trimmed by 1 base and 1 base, with 13 bases remaining between them. The CDR3 is made up of 16 amino acids.